This T cell receptor (beta chain) was obtained from a study of CD8+ T cells in alopecia areata. Study-wide background: Treatment of the treated patients consisted of oral tofacitinib, 5 to 10 mg twice daily. Study-level points and caveats: Tofacitinib did not eliminate many expanded lesional clones from scalp or blood. Mice gave a clearer picture of TCR sharing than patients did, possibly for HLA-related reasons.

Sequencing used cDNA as its template, made by extracting RNA and reverse transcribing it. Repertoires were generated with immunoSEQ multiplex PCR, while TCRdb's copy carries only in-frame clones and drops some. The sample lists about 190,000 clones, roughly three fifths occurring once. Described treatment: oral pan-JAK inhibitor, 5-10 mg twice daily. Collected material from alopecia areata patients comprised lesional scalp punch biopsies and peripheral blood. This clone was counted between two and nine times. As yet, its antigen is unknown. The specimen was CD4+ T cells sorted from blood, collected at week 4, from a patient treated with tofacitinib. The source of this sequence is a human donor with alopecia areata.

The CDR3: CASSLGQLLVTDTQYF. CDR3 DNA sequence: TGCGCCAGCAGTCTGGGACAGTTACTCGTGACAGATACGCAGTATTTT. The chain recombines TRBV23-1 with TRBJ2-3, with 7 bases fitting TRBD1. TRBV23-1 is noted as an ORF with a role that remains uncertain. With V trimmed by 4 bases and J by 3 bases, 10 bases remained unmatched. The CDR3 loop spans 16 amino acids.